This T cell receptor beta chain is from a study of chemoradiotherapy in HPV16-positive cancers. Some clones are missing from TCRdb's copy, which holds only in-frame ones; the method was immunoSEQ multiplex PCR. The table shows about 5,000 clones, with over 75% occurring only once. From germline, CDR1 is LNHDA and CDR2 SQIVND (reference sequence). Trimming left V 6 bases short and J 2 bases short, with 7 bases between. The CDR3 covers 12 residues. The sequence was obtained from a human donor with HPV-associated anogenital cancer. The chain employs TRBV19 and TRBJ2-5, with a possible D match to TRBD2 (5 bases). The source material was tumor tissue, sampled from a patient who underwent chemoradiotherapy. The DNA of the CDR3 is TGTGCCAGTAGCCGCGGGCAAGAGACCCAGTACTTC. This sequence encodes CASSRGQETQYF.